This T cell receptor beta chain appears in the sequencing data of a study of T cell repertoires in cytomegalovirus infection. Study-wide context: Matching HLA type, along with CMV infection, was indicated by public TCR beta signatures.

The ends lost 6 bases at V and 0 bases at J; junction bases unmatched: 8. Germline V CDR1 and CDR2: DFQATT, SNEGSKA (reference sequence). The CDR3 length is 16 residues. TCRdb reanalysed the reads using MiXCR and keeps one entry per CDR3 protein. Found here are fewer than 300,000 distinct CDR3 sequences, 20% to 30% of them singletons; the top ten hold roughly 13%. Whole-study results and caveats: What dominated the ex vivo response were HLA-C-restricted CMV-specific TCR beta clonotypes.

This clonotype was seen at least ten times. What it binds is unknown. V and J are TRBV20-1 and TRBJ2-1; TRBD2 agrees at 10 bases. This clonotype was obtained from a human donor in good health (CMV status not recorded). Some clones in this sample may be carry-over from other donors' samples. The sequencing input was PBMCs. CDR3 sequence: CSASPGTSASYNEQFF. The CDR3 region has the DNA TGCAGTGCATCACCCGGGACTAGCGCCTCCTACAATGAGCAGTTCTTC.